Each of the 22 T cell receptor beta chains below was sequenced from the same sample in a study of blood T cell repertoires in COVID-19. Using immunoSEQ multiplex PCR, the repertoire was profiled, and TCRdb retains in-frame clones only, with some absent. The table includes about 67,000 clones, more than 70% detected once. Sequencing used peripheral blood. These receptor sequences come from a woman aged 60-75 years with acute or convalescent COVID-19.

This sequence joins TRBV7-2 and TRBJ1-3; TRBD1 is a possible D gene (5 bases). V lost 5 bases and J lost 0, with 23 bases in between. CDR3 length: 19 residues. Germline V gene sequence: CDR1 SGHTA, CDR2 FQGNSA. DNA of the CDR3: TGTGCCAGCAGCCCACGAACTACAGGCACCATTACCTCTGGAAACACCATATATTTT. It encodes CASSPRTTGTITSGNTIYF.

The chain combines TRBV28 with TRBJ1-5; D gene uncertain. With 6 bases removed from V and 2 bases from J, the gap between germline ends came to 11 bases. Germline V gene sequence: CDR1 MDHEN, CDR2 SYDVKM. This CDR3 is built from 14 residues. This CDR3 reads CASRLYAGNQPQHF. The CDR3 coding sequence is TGTGCCAGCAGACTCTACGCGGGCAATCAGCCCCAGCATTTT.

The V call is TRBV6-5, the J call TRBJ1-6; 7 positions match TRBD1. The CDR3 is 13 residues long. J was trimmed by 12 bases and V by 6 bases; bases with no gene match: 8. Germline V lookup: CDR1 MNHEY, CDR2 SVGAGI. Here the CDR3 DNA reads TGTGCCAGCAGCCAAGGGACAGACCTACCCCTCCACTTT. This encodes CASSQGTDLPLHF.

This clone was seen more than once but under ten times. The V and J genes are TRBV9 and TRBJ2-3; TRBD2 might be the D (6 bases). V lost 0 bases, J lost 5 bases, and 19 bases lay in between. The CDR3 extends over 17 amino acids. The germline V gene encodes CDR1 SGDLS and CDR2 YYNGEE. CDR3 coding DNA: TGTGCCAGCAGCGTAGTGGATTTCGGGGGACCCGGAGATACGCAGTATTTT. The encoded protein is CASSVVDFGGPGDTQYF.

The chain has TRBV10-3 and TRBJ2-7, with D possibly matching TRBD1 (6 bases). CDR3 length equals 15 residues. Trimming removed 5 bases at V and 0 bases at J, with 14 bases between. The germline gives CDR1 ENHRY, CDR2 SYGVKD. The CDR3 DNA reads as TGTGCCATCAGTCCAGGGGTTACCCTCTCCTACGAGCAGTACTTC. Protein product: CAISPGVTLSYEQYF.

The chain recombines TRBV6-5 with TRBJ2-1; 8 bases map to TRBD2. With V trimmed by 5 bases and J by 10 bases, 10 bases remained unmatched. CDR3 length: 14 residues. The germline gives CDR1 MNHEY, CDR2 SVGAGI. CDR3 amino acids: CASSRDWAGGEQFF. Here the CDR3 DNA reads TGTGCCAGCAGTCGCGACTGGGCGGGGGGAGAGCAGTTCTTC.

The V and J genes are TRBV19 and TRBJ2-5, with TRBD2 matching 7 bases. Germline V gene lookup returns CDR1 LNHDA and CDR2 SQIVND (reference sequence). This CDR3 region has 14 residues. The V segment lost 3 bases and the J segment 2 bases; nucleotides outside the gene matches: 3. CDR3 in amino acids: CASSILGGQETQYF. CDR3 DNA: TGTGCCAGTAGTATTCTGGGGGGGCAAGAGACCCAGTACTTC.

This chain uses TRBV10-1 with TRBJ2-2; 9 nucleotides match TRBD1. The CDR3 runs 17 residues. V was clipped by 6 bases and J by 5 bases; unmatched bases: 13. The V gene's germline CDR1 is WNHNN and CDR2 SYGVQD (reference sequence). CDR3 DNA: TGCGCCAGCAGCTTGGGACAGGGACCTTCAAAAACCGGGGAGCTGTTTTTT. Translation gives CASSLGQGPSKTGELFF.

On this clone itself: This CDR3 is also generated by other DNA sequences in the sample. The chain combines TRBV7-9 with TRBJ2-1; D gene uncertain. Trimming removed 3 bases from V and 5 bases from J, with 8 bases in between. Per germline, CDR1 SEHNR and CDR2 FQNEAQ (reference sequence). CDR3 length equals 13 residues. The CDR3 loop reads CASSLDRDNEQFF. CDR3 DNA: TGTGCCAGCAGCTTGGATCGGGACAATGAGCAGTTCTTC.

The chain is built from TRBV2 and TRBJ2-5, with D uncertain. The germline gives CDR1 SNHLY, CDR2 FYNNEI. Trimming pared 3 bases from V and 4 bases from J, leaving 15 bases between. This CDR3 has 15 amino acids. The CDR3 spells CASSDLGYRGETQYF. The CDR3 region has the DNA TGTGCCAGCAGTGACCTCGGATACCGAGGAGAGACCCAGTACTTC. The full variable domain, with the rest looked up from reference TRBV2 and TRBJ2-5, is EPEVTQTPSHQVTQMGQEVILRCVPISNHLYFYWYRQILGQKVEFLVSFYNNEISEKSEIFDDQFSVERPDGSNFTLKIRSTKLEDSAMYFCASSDLGYRGETQYFGPGTRLLVL.

This clone occurred once. This chain joins TRBV5-1 and TRBJ2-5; weak D call: TRBD2 (5 bases). The germline V and J ends were trimmed by 4 bases and 2 bases, with 18 bases remaining between them. This CDR3 region has 16 residues. The germline CDR1 and CDR2 sequences are SGHRS and YFSETQ. The CDR3 loop is CASSPKITRTQETQYF. The CDR3, as DNA: TGCGCCAGCAGCCCGAAGATAACTCGGACTCAAGAGACCCAGTACTTC.

This chain uses TRBV27 with TRBJ2-3; tentatively, D is TRBD2 (7 bases). Trimming removed 5 bases at V and 5 bases at J, with 23 bases between. The CDR3 covers 17 residues. CDR1 and CDR2 from the germline V gene are MNHEY and SMNVEV (reference sequence). The CDR3: CASSPITGFGGQDTQYF. The CDR3 DNA reads as TGTGCCAGCAGTCCCATTACAGGGTTCGGGGGGCAAGATACGCAGTATTTT.

This clone was recorded only once. The chain recombines TRBV4-1 with TRBJ2-1; D not resolved. Trimming shortened V by 4 bases and J by 12 bases, and 10 bases separated the two germline ends. The CDR3 runs 11 residues. Germline CDR1 MGHRA, CDR2 YSYEKL. CDR3 sequence reads: CASSRDVWQFF. CDR3 sequence (DNA): TGCGCCAGCAGCCGAGACGTGTGGCAGTTCTTC.

The rearrangement links TRBV6-5 to TRBJ1-5; 7 bases match TRBD1. The CDR3 loop spans 14 amino acids. V gave up 7 bases and J gave up 5 bases; unmatched junction bases: 8. Germline V gives CDR1 MNHEY, CDR2 SVGAGI. The CDR3 region is CASIWSRGDQPQHF. The DNA for the CDR3 is TGTGCCAGCATTTGGTCCAGGGGGGATCAGCCCCAGCATTTT.

This chain joins TRBV4-2 and TRBJ2-1; 8 bases are a match to TRBD1. The germline gives CDR1 LGHNA, CDR2 YNFKEQ. Trimming cost V 0 bases and J 6 bases; bases outside gene matches: 7. The CDR3 extends over 16 amino acids. In nucleotides, the CDR3 is TGTGCCAGCAGCCAAGATTTGGACAGGGTGACCAATGAGCAGTTCTTC. It translates to CASSQDLDRVTNEQFF.

The rearrangement joins TRBV6-2 or TRBV6-3 to TRBJ1-6; 8 bases align to TRBD1. J was trimmed by 0 bases and V by 4 bases; bases with no gene match: 5. Germline CDR1 and CDR2: MNHEY and SVGEGT. The CDR3 spans 17 residues. CDR3 sequence: CASSWTGLGSYNSPLHF. The CDR3 region has the DNA TGTGCCAGCAGTTGGACAGGGCTTGGCTCCTATAATTCACCCCTCCACTTT.

The chain carries TRBV9 and TRBJ2-3, with a weak D call TRBD1 (6 bases). Trimming stripped 3 bases from V and 0 bases from J, with 8 bases between. This CDR3 has 14 amino acids. The germline V gene encodes CDR1 SGDLS and CDR2 YYNGEE. CDR3 DNA: TGTGCCAGCAGCGAACAGGGTAGCACAGATACGCAGTATTTT. Amino acid sequence: CASSEQGSTDTQYF.

The V call is TRBV7-9, the J call TRBJ2-2; TRBD1 matches 7 bases. Trimming at V came to 4 bases and at J to 4 bases, leaving 3 bases not matched to a gene. Germline CDR1 and CDR2: SEHNR and FQNEAQ (reference sequence). This CDR3 is 14 amino acids long. The CDR3 bases are TGTGCCAGCAGCTCCAACAGGGGCACCGGGGAGCTGTTTTTT. As protein: CASSSNRGTGELFF.

This chain connects TRBV29-1 to TRBJ2-2, with D possibly TRBD2 on 6 matching bases. Germline assignment: CDR1 SQVTM and CDR2 ANQGSEA. Trimming pared 3 bases from V and 4 bases from J, leaving 12 bases between. The CDR3 has 14 residues. DNA for the CDR3: TGCAGCGTTGAGGGGGGAGTCGGCACCGGGGAGCTGTTTTTT. Residues: CSVEGGVGTGELFF.

The gene calls are TRBV19 and TRBJ1-6; possibly TRBD1 for D (5 bases). This CDR3 is built from 12 residues. Trimming left V 10 bases short and J 7 bases short, with 11 bases between. Germline CDR1 reads LNHDA; CDR2 reads SQIVND (reference sequence). CDR3 amino acids: CATGQVNSPLHF. The DNA for the CDR3 is TGTGCCACAGGGCAGGTGAATTCACCCCTCCACTTT.

CDR3 region: CASSLSGGGADEQYF. CDR3 nucleotides: TGTGCCAGCAGCTTGAGTGGCGGGGGGGCGGACGAGCAGTACTTC. The chain uses TRBV5-4 and TRBJ2-7, with 9 bases matching TRBD2. The CDR3 has 15 amino acids. From germline, CDR1 is SGHNT and CDR2 YYREEE (reference sequence). J lost 5 bases, V lost 1 base, and 7 bases had no gene match.

This clone was seen only once. This chain uses TRBV28 with TRBJ2-5, with D possibly TRBD2 on 5 matching bases. V was pared by 4 bases and J by 0 bases, with 12 bases between. Germline lookup yields CDR1 MDHEN and CDR2 SYDVKM. This CDR3 is built from 15 residues. In DNA form, the CDR3 reads TGTGCCAGCAGTTCTTTCGGGGATAACCAAGAGACCCAGTACTTC. Translation: CASSSFGDNQETQYF.